This TCR beta chain was identified in a study of T cell repertoires in cytomegalovirus infection. Ten or more counts support this clonotype. With 1 base removed from V and 2 bases from J, the gap between germline ends came to 9 bases. CDR1 is SGHTA, CDR2 FQGNSA, per germline. The CDR3 has 15 residues. TCRdb re-called the reads through MiXCR, storing one row per CDR3 protein. The data show about 530,000 distinct CDR3 sequences, 26% seen once. Specimen: PBMCs. This TCR derives from a human donor in good health (CMV status not recorded). Some clones in this sample may be carry-over from other donors' samples. This rearrangement joins TRBV7-2 to TRBJ2-1; D is unresolved. CDR3 residues: CASSLVVGAYNEQFF. CDR3 DNA: TGTGCCAGCAGCTTAGTGGTGGGTGCCTACAATGAGCAGTTCTTC.